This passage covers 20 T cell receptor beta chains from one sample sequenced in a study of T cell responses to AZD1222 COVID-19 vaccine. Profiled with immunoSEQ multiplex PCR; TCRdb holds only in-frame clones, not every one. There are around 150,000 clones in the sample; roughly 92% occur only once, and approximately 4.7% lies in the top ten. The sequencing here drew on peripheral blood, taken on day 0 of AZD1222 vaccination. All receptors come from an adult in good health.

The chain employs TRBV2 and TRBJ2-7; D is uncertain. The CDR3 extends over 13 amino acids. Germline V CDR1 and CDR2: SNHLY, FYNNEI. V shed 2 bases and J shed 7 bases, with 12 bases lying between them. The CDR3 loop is CASSEPFRWEQYF. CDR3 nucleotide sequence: TGTGCCAGCAGTGAACCCTTCCGATGGGAGCAGTACTTC.

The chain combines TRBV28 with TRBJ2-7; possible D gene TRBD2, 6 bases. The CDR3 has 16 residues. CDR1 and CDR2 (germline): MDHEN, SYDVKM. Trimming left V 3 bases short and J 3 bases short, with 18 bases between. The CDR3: CASSFGIGGVGYEQYF. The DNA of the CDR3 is TGTGCCAGCAGTTTCGGGATTGGCGGGGTCGGCTACGAGCAGTACTTC.

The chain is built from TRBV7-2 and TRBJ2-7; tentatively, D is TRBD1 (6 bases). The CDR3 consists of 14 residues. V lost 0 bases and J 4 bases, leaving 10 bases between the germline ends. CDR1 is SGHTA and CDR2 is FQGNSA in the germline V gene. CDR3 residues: CASSLAFQGYEQYF. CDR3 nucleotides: TGTGCCAGCAGCTTAGCGTTCCAGGGGTACGAGCAGTACTTC. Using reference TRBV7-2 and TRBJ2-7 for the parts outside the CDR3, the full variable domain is GAGVSQSPSNKVTEKGKDVELRCDPISGHTALYWYRQSLGQGLEFLIYFQGNSAPDKSGLPSDRFSAERTGGSVSTLTIQRTQQEDSAVYLCASSLAFQGYEQYFGPGTRLTVT.

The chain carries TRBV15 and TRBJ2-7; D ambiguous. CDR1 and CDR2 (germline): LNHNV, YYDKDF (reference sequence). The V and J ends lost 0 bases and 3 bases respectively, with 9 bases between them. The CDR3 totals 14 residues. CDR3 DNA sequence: TGTGCCACCAGCAGAGATTACGTAAGCTACGAGCAGTACTTC. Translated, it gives CATSRDYVSYEQYF.

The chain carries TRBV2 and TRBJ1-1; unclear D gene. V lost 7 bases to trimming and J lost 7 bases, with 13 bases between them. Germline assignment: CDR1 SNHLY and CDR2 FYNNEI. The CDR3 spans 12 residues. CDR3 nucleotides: TGTGCCAGCACCCGTCAGATAGATGAAGCTTTCTTT. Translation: CASTRQIDEAFF.

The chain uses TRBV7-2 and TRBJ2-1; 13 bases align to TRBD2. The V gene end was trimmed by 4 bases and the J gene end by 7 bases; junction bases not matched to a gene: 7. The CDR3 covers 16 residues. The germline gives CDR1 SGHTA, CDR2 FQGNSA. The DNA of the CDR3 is TGTGCCAGCAGCTCCCGGACTAGCGGGAGTAGGAATGAGCAGTTCTTC. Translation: CASSSRTSGSRNEQFF.

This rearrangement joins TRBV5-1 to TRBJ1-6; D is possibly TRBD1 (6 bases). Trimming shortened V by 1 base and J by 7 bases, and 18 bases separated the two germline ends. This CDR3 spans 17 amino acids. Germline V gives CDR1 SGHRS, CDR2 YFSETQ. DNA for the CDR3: TGCGCCAGCAGCTTGACAGGGCCTAATACGATAAATTCACCCCTCCACTTT. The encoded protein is CASSLTGPNTINSPLHF.

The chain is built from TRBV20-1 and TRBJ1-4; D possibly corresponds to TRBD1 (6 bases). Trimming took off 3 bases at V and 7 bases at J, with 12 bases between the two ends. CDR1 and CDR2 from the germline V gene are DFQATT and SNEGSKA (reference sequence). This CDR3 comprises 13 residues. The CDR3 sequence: CSASYREGEKLFF. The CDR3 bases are TGCAGTGCTAGTTACAGGGAGGGTGAAAAACTGTTTTTT.

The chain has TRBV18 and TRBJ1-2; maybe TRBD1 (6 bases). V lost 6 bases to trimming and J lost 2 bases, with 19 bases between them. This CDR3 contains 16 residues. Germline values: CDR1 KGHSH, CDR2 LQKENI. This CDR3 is CASSLGQSLLNYGYTF. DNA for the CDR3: TGTGCCAGCTCTCTCGGACAGAGCTTACTAAACTATGGCTACACCTTC.

This CDR3 is CASSQGGTSGLTQYF. The CDR3 coding sequence is TGTGCCAGCAGCCAAGGGGGGACTAGCGGTTTGACCCAGTACTTC. This rearrangement joins TRBV3-1 (or the pseudogene TRBV3-2) to TRBJ2-5; TRBD2 aligns across 11 bases. CDR3 length: 15 amino acids. CDR1 LGHDT and CDR2 YNNKEL come from the germline V gene (reference sequence). The ends lost 1 base at V and 7 bases at J; junction bases unmatched: 5.

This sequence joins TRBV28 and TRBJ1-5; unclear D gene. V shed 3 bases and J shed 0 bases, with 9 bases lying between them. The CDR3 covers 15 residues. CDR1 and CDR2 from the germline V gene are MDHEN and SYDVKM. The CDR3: CASSLGRISNQPQHF. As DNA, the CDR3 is TGTGCCAGCAGTTTGGGCAGAATTAGCAATCAGCCCCAGCATTTT.

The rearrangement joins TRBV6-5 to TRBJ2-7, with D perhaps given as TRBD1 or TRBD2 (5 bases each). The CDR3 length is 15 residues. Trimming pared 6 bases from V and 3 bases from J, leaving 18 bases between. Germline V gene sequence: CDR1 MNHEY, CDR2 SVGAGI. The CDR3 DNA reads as TGTGCCAGCAGCATAGCGTCCGTCGGACACTACGAGCAGTACTTC. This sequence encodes CASSIASVGHYEQYF.

Here the CDR3 reads CASGSGGYNSPLHF. The CDR3, as DNA: TGTGCCAGCGGTTCAGGGGGGTATAATTCACCCCTCCACTTT. The chain has TRBV6-5 and TRBJ1-6; 7 bases line up with TRBD1. CDR3 length: 14 residues. Germline V lookup: CDR1 MNHEY, CDR2 SVGAGI. V was clipped by 8 bases and J by 4 bases; unmatched bases: 5.

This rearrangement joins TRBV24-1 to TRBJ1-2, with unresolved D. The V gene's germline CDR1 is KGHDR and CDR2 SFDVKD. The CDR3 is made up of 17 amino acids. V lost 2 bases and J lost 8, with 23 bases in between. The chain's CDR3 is CATSDYGLTGESSGYTF. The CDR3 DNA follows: TGTGCCACCAGTGATTACGGACTGACCGGGGAGAGTTCGGGCTACACCTTC.

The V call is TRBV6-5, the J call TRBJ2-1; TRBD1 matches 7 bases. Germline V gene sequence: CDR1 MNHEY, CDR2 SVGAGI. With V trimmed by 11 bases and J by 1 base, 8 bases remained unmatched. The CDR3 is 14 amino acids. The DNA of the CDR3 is TGTGCCGCCAGCCCACAGGGGTCCTACAATGAGCAGTTCTTC. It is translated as CAASPQGSYNEQFF.

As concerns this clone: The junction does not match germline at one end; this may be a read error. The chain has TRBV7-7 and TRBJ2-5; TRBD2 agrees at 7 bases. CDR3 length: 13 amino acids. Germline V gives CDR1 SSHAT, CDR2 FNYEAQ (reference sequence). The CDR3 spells CASSVTSPETQYF. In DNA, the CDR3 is TGTGCTAGCAGCGTGACTAGCCCAGAGACCCAGTACTTC.

Here the CDR3 reads CAGRQGYSPLHF. The CDR3 DNA reads as TGTGCCGGGCGACAGGGTTACTCACCCCTCCACTTT. V and J are TRBV6-5 and TRBJ1-6, with 7 bases identical to TRBD1. The CDR3 loop spans 12 amino acids. Looked up from germline, CDR1 is MNHEY and CDR2 is SVGAGI. V lost 11 bases to trimming and J lost 10 bases; unmatched junction nucleotides: 8.

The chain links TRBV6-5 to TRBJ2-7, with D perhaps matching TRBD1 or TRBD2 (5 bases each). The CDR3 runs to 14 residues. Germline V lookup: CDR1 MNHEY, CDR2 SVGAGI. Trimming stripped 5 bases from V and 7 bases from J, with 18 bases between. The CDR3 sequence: CASSRDGTIPEQYF. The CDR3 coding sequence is TGTGCCAGCAGTCGGGACGGCACTATCCCAGAGCAGTACTTC.

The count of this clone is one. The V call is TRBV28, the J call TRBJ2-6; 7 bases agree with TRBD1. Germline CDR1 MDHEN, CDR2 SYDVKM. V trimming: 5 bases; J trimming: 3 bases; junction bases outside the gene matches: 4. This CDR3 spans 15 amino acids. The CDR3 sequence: CASSVTGVGANVLTF. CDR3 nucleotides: TGTGCCAGCAGTGTCACAGGGGTTGGGGCCAACGTCCTGACTTTC.

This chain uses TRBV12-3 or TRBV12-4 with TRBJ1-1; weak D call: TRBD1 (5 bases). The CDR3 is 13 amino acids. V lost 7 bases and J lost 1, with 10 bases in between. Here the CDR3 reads CASTGSANTEAFF. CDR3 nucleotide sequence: TGTGCCAGCACAGGGTCGGCGAACACTGAAGCTTTCTTT.